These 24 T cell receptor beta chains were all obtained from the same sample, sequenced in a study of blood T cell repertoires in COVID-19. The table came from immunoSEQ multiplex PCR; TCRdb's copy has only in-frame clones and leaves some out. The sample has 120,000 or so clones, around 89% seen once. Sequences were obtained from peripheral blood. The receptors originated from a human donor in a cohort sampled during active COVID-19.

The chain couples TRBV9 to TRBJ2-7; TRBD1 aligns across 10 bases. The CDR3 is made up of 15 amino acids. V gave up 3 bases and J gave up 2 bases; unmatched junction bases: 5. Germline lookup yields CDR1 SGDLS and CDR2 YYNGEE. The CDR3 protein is CASSEGQGGAYEQYF. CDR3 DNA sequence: TGTGCCAGCAGCGAAGGACAGGGGGGGGCCTACGAGCAGTACTTC.

CDR3 in amino acids: CASSFLTGDLTFF. DNA for the CDR3: TGTGCCAGCAGTTTCTTGACAGGAGATTTAACTTTCTTT. The chain combines TRBV6-5 with TRBJ1-1; D possibly corresponds to TRBD1 (6 bases). The V end lost 4 bases, the J end lost 12 bases, and 18 bases lay between the germline ends. Germline values: CDR1 MNHEY, CDR2 SVGAGI. This CDR3 contains 13 residues.

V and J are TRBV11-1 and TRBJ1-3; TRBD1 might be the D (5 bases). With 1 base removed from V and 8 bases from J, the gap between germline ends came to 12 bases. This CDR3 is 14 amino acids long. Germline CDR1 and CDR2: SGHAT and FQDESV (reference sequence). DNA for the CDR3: TGTGCCAGCAGCTTAGGGACATCGTCGCACACCATATATTTT. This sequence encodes CASSLGTSSHTIYF. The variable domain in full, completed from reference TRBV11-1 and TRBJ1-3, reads EAEVAQSPRYKITEKSQAVAFWCDPISGHATLYWYRQILGQGPELLVQFQDESVVDDSQLPKDRFSAERLKGVDSTLKIQPAELGDSAMYLCASSLGTSSHTIYFGEGSWLTVV.

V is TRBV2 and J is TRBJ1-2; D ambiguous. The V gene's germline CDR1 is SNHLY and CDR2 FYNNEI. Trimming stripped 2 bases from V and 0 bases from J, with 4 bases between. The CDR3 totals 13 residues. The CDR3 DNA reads TGTGCCAGCAGTGAATCGGCTAACTATGGCTACACCTTC. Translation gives CASSESANYGYTF.

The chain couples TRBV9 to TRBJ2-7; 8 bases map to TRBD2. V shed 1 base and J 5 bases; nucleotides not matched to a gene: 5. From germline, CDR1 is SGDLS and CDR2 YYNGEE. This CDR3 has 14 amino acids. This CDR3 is CASSVMSGSHEQYF. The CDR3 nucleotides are TGTGCCAGCAGCGTAATGAGCGGGAGTCACGAGCAGTACTTC.

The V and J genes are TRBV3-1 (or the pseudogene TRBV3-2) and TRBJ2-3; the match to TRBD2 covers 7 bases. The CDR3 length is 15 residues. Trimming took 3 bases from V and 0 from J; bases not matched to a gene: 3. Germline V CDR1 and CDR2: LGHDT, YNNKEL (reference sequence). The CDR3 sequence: CASSQQAGSTDTQYF. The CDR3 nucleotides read TGTGCCAGCAGCCAGCAAGCGGGGAGCACAGATACGCAGTATTTT.

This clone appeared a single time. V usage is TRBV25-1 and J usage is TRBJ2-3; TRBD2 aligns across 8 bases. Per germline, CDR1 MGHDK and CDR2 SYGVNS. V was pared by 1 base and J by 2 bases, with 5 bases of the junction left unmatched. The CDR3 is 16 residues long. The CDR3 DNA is TGTGCCAGCAGTGAATTTGCGGGGGGTTACACAGATACGCAGTATTTT. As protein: CASSEFAGGYTDTQYF.

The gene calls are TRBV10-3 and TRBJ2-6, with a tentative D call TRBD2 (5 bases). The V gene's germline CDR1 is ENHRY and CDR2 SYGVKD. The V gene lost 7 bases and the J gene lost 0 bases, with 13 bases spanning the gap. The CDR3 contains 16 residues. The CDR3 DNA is TGTGCCATCACCGAGGGCGGTAGCTCTGGGGCCAACGTCCTGACTTTC. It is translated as CAITEGGSSGANVLTF.

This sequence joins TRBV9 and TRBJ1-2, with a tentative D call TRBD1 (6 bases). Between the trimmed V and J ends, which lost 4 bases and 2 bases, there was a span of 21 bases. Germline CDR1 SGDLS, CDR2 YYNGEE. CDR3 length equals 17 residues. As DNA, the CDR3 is TGTGCCAGCAGCTGGTCGGGGGGCAAAATTGACAACTATGGCTACACCTTC. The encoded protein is CASSWSGGKIDNYGYTF. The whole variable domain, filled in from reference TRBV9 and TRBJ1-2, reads DSGVTQTPKHLITATGQRVTLRCSPRSGDLSVYWYQQSLDQGLQFLIQYYNGEERAKGNILERFSAQQFPDLHSELNLSSLELGDSALYFCASSWSGGKIDNYGYTFGSGTRLTVV.

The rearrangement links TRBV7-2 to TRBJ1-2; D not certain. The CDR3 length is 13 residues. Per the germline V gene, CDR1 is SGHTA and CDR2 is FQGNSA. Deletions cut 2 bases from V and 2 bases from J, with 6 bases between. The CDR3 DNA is TGTGCCAGCAGCTTATCCCAAAACTATGGCTACACCTTC. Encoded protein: CASSLSQNYGYTF.

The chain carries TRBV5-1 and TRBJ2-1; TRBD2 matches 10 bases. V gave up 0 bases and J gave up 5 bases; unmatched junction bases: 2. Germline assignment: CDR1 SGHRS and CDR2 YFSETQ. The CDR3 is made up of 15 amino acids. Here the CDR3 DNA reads TGCGCCAGCAGCTTGGCCCTAGCGGGGGACAATGAGCAGTTCTTC. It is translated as CASSLALAGDNEQFF.

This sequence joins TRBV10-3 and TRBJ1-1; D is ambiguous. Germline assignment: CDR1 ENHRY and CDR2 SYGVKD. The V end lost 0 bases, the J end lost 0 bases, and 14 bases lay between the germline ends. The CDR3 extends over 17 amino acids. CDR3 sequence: CAISESTYLTVNTEAFF. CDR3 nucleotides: TGTGCCATCAGTGAGTCGACTTATTTGACGGTGAACACTGAAGCTTTCTTT.

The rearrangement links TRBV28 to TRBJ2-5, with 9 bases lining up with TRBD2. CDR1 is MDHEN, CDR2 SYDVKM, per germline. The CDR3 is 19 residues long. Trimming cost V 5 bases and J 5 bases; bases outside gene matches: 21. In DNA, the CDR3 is TGTGCCAGCAGTCCCACCCAGTTTTCTAGCGGGGTGTTGTACGAGACCCAGTACTTC. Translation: CASSPTQFSSGVLYETQYF.

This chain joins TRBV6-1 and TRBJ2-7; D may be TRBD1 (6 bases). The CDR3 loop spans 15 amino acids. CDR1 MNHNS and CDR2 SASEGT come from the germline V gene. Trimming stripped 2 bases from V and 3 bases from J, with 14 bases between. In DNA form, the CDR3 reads TGTGCCAGCAGTGAACTGCCGGGACACATCTACGAGCAGTACTTC. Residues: CASSELPGHIYEQYF.

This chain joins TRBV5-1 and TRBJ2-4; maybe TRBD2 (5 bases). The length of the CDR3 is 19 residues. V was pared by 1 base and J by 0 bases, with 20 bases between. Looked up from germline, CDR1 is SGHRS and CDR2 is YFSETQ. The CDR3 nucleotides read TGCGCCAGCAGCTTGCTCGGGATCGGCCCACGAGGAGCCAAAAACATTCAGTACTTC. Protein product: CASSLLGIGPRGAKNIQYF. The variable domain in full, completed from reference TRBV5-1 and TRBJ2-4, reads KAGVTQTPRYLIKTRGQQVTLSCSPISGHRSVSWYQQTPGQGLQFLFEYFSETQRNKGNFPGRFSGRQFSNSRSEMNVSTLELGDSALYLCASSLLGIGPRGAKNIQYFGAGTRLSVL.

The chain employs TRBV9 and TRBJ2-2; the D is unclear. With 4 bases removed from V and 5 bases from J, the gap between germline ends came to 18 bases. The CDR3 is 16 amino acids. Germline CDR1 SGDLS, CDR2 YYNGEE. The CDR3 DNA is TGTGCCAGCAGCCCACCATGGAGCACTGGTACCGGGGAGCTGTTTTTT. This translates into CASSPPWSTGTGELFF.

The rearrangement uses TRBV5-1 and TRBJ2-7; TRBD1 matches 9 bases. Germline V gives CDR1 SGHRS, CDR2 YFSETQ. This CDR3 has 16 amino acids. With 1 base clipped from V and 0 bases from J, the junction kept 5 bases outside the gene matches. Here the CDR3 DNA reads TGCGCCAGCAGCTTGTTTGGGACAGGGAGCTCCTACGAGCAGTACTTC. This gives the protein CASSLFGTGSSYEQYF.

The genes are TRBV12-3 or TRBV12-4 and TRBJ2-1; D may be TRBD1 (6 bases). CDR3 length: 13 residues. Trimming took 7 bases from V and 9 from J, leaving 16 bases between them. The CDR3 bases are TGTGCCAGCACCCCAGGTGGGGGCGGTGAGCAGTTCTTC. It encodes CASTPGGGGEQFF.

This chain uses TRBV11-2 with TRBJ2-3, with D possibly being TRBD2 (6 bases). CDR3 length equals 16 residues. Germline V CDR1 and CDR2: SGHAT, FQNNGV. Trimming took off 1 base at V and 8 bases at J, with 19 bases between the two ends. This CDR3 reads CASSLVVGTAGFTQYF. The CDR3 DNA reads TGTGCCAGCAGCTTAGTAGTTGGGACTGCCGGATTTACGCAGTATTTT.

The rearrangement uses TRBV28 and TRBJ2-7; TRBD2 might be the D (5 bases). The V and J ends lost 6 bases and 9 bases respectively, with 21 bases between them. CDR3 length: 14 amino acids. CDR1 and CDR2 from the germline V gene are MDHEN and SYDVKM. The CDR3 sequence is CASRPTRDLRAQYF. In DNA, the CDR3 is TGTGCCAGCAGACCCACTAGAGACTTACGAGCGCAGTACTTC.

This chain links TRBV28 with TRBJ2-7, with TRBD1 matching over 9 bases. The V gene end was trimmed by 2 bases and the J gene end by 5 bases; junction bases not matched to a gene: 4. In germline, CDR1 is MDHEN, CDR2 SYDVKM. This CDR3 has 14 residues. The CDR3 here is CASSLERTGDEQYF. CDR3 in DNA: TGTGCCAGCAGTTTAGAGAGGACAGGGGACGAGCAGTACTTC.

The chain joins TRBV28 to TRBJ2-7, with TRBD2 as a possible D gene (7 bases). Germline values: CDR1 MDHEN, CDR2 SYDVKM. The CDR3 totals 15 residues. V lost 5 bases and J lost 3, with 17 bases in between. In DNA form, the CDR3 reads TGTGCCAGCAGTGCCGGGGGCGGCGGGAGCTACGAGCAGTACTTC. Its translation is CASSAGGGGSYEQYF.

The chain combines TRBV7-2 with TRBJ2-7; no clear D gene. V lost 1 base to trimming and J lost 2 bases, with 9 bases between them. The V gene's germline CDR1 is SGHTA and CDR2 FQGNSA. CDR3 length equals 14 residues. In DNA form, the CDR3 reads TGTGCCAGCAGCTTAGGGCGGAATCCCTACGAGCAGTACTTC. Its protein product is CASSLGRNPYEQYF.

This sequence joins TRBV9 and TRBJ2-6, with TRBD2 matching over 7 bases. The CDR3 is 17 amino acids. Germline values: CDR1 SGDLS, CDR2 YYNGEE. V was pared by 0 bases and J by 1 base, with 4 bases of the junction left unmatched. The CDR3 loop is CASSVGAGGSGANVLTF. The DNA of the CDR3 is TGTGCCAGCAGCGTAGGAGCCGGGGGGTCTGGGGCCAACGTCCTGACTTTC.